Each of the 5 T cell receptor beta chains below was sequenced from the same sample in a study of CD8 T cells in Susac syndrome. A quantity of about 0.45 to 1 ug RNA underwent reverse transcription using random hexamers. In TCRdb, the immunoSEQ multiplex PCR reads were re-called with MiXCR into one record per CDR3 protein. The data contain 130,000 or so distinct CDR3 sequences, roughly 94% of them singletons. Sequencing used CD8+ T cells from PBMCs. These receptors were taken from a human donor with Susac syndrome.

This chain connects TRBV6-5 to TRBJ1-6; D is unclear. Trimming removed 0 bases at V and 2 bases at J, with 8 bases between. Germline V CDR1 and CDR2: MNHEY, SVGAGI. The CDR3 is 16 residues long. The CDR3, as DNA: TGTGCCAGCAGTTACTCAGGGATCACCTATAATTCACCCCTCCACTTT. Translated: CASSYSGITYNSPLHF.

The CDR3 loop reads CSVEDLEGADGYTF. For the CDR3, the DNA is TGCAGCGTTGAAGATCTGGAGGGGGCCGATGGCTACACCTTC. The chain is built from TRBV29-1 and TRBJ1-2, with 7 positions matching TRBD1. V shed 0 bases, J shed 6 bases, and the junction held 7 bases outside the gene matches. Germline CDR1 SQVTM, CDR2 ANQGSEA. CDR3 length: 14 amino acids.

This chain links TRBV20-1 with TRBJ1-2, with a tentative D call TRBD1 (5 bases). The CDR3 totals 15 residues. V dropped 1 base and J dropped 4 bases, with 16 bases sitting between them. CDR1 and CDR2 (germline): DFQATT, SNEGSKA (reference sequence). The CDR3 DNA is TGCAGTGCTAGAGGGGCAGGGAACGAGATCTATGGCTACACCTTC. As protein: CSARGAGNEIYGYTF.

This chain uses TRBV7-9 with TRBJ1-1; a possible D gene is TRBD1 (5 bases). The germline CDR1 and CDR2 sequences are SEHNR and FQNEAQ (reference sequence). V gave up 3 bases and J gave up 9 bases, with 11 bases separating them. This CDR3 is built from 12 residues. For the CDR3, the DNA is TGTGCCAGCAGCTTTGGCGGGGGTAAAGCTTTCTTT. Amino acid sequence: CASSFGGGKAFF.

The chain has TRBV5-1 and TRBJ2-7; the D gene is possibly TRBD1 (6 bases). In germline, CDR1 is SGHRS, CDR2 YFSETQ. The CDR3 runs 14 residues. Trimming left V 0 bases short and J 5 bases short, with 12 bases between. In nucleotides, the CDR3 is TGCGCCAGCAGCTTGGACAGGGTGGTCGACGAGCAGTACTTC. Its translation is CASSLDRVVDEQYF. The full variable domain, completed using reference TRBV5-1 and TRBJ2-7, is KAGVTQTPRYLIKTRGQQVTLSCSPISGHRSVSWYQQTPGQGLQFLFEYFSETQRNKGNFPGRFSGRQFSNSRSEMNVSTLELGDSALYLCASSLDRVVDEQYFGPGTRLTVT.